Below are 30 T cell receptor beta chains sequenced from a single sample in a study of shared clonotypes between healthy human individuals. Naivety among CD8 cells was defined by CD45RO negativity and positive CCR7 selection, thereby excluding terminally differentiated effector memory CD45RA+ cells. The repertoire was sequenced with immunoSEQ multiplex PCR; TCRdb's copy has only in-frame clones and lacks some. The sample shows roughly 600,000 clones, roughly 98% of them seen only once. The source material was naive CD8+ T cells sorted from blood. The origin of the receptors is a man in his thirties or forties in good health.

The chain links TRBV7-2 to TRBJ2-2; 12 bases fit TRBD2. The germline gives CDR1 SGHTA, CDR2 FQGNSA. With 1 base clipped from V and 6 bases from J, the junction kept 6 bases outside the gene matches. The CDR3 length is 17 residues. The CDR3 DNA follows: TGTGCCAGCAGCTTAGTATCTAGCGGGAGGGTTGCCGGGGAGCTGTTTTTT. Its protein product is CASSLVSSGRVAGELFF.

This sequence joins TRBV7-9 and TRBJ2-1; 10 bases match TRBD2. Trimming took 5 bases from V and 7 from J; bases not matched to a gene: 5. Per the germline V gene, CDR1 is SEHNR and CDR2 is FQNEAQ (reference sequence). CDR3 length: 14 amino acids. The DNA of the CDR3 is TGTGCCAGCAGCCCTAGCGGGAGTACAAATGAGCAGTTCTTC. Its translation: CASSPSGSTNEQFF.

The J gene is TRBJ1-4, the V gene TRBV7-9, with D possibly matching TRBD1 (6 bases). V lost 2 bases to trimming and J lost 3 bases, with 10 bases between them. The germline V gene has CDR1 SEHNR and CDR2 FQNEAQ (reference sequence). There are 15 residues in the CDR3. The CDR3 here is CASSLTGSANEKLFF. Here the CDR3 DNA reads TGTGCCAGCAGCTTAACAGGGTCGGCTAATGAAAAACTGTTTTTT.

With regard to this clone: The sample carries other DNA sequences with the same CDR3. This chain joins TRBV27 and TRBJ2-1; D gene unclear. The V end was cut by 2 bases, the J end by 4 bases, with 6 bases between. This CDR3 contains 13 residues. The V gene's germline CDR1 is MNHEY and CDR2 SMNVEV (reference sequence). Here the CDR3 DNA reads TGTGCCAGCAGTTTAACCCGTTACAATGAGCAGTTCTTC. Translation gives CASSLTRYNEQFF.

The DNA of the CDR3 is TGTGCCAGCAGCCGTAATCCGGGACTAGCGGTCAATGAGCAGTTCTTC. Translated, it gives CASSRNPGLAVNEQFF. The chain recombines TRBV11-2 with TRBJ2-1, with 11 bases that match TRBD2. Germline CDR1 is SGHAT and CDR2 is FQNNGV. The J segment lost 6 bases and the V segment lost 5 bases, leaving 9 bases of the junction unmatched. The CDR3 sequence is 16 residues long.

The chain recombines TRBV7-8 with TRBJ2-7; the match to TRBD2 covers 12 bases. Germline trimming cut 4 bases from V and 0 bases from J; bases unmatched to any gene: 4. The CDR3 is 16 amino acids. Germline V gene sequence: CDR1 SGHVS, CDR2 FQNEAQ. CDR3 bases: TGTGCCAGCAGCTCCGGACTAGCGGGGAGCTCCTACGAGCAGTACTTC. It encodes CASSSGLAGSSYEQYF.

The V call is TRBV29-1, the J call TRBJ2-1; 9 positions match TRBD1. There are 14 residues in the CDR3. The V and J ends lost 6 bases and 3 bases, in that order; junction bases with no gene match: 6. In germline, CDR1 is SQVTM, CDR2 ANQGSEA. CDR3 bases: TGCAGCGTCCCCCGGGACAGGGACTACAATGAGCAGTTCTTC. This encodes CSVPRDRDYNEQFF.

The V call is TRBV27, the J call TRBJ2-7; TRBD1 might be the D (6 bases). V was trimmed by 4 bases and J by 3 bases, leaving 16 bases between them. Germline V CDR1 and CDR2: MNHEY, SMNVEV (reference sequence). The CDR3 loop spans 15 amino acids. This CDR3 is CASSWGPDSDYEQYF. The CDR3 coding sequence is TGTGCCAGCAGTTGGGGCCCGGACAGTGACTACGAGCAGTACTTC.

CDR3 region: CASSGSVAGGNTGELFF. The CDR3 DNA is TGCGCCAGCAGTGGATCTGTAGCGGGAGGGAACACCGGGGAGCTGTTTTTT. The V call is TRBV10-2, the J call TRBJ2-2, with TRBD2 matching 10 bases. CDR3 size: 17 residues. CDR1 and CDR2 from the germline V gene are WSHSY and SAAADI. With 4 bases clipped from V and 1 base from J, the junction kept 6 bases outside the gene matches.

The chain combines TRBV30 with TRBJ2-5; D is perhaps TRBD2 (5 bases). Germline V CDR1 and CDR2: GTSNPN, SVGIG (reference sequence). The V end was cut by 5 bases, the J end by 2 bases, with 12 bases between. The CDR3 length is 13 residues. CDR3 DNA sequence: TGTGCCTGGGGATCACCGGGGCAAGAGACCCAGTACTTC. Residues: CAWGSPGQETQYF. Full variable domain (outside the CDR3, taken from reference TRBV30 and TRBJ2-5): SQTIHQWPATLVQPVGSPLSLECTVEGTSNPNLYWYRQAAGRGLQLLFYSVGIGQISSEVPQNLSASRPQDRQFILSSKKLLLSDSGFYLCAWGSPGQETQYFGPGTRLLVL.

The count of this clone is one. The chain links TRBV5-1 to TRBJ2-1, with 12 bases aligning to TRBD2. Germline V gene sequence: CDR1 SGHRS, CDR2 YFSETQ. The CDR3 contains 18 residues. V was pared by 4 bases and J by 5 bases, with 13 bases of the junction left unmatched. For the CDR3, the DNA is TGCGCCAGCAGCAGGACTAGCGGGACCCTCCTAGGGGACAATGAGCAGTTCTTC. Amino acid sequence: CASSRTSGTLLGDNEQFF.

V usage is TRBV7-9 and J usage is TRBJ2-7; no definite D call. V dropped 0 bases and J dropped 4 bases, with 7 bases sitting between them. The CDR3 has 13 residues. Germline V gene sequence: CDR1 SEHNR, CDR2 FQNEAQ (reference sequence). The CDR3 nucleotides are TGTGCCAGCAGCTTAGCGGAACTTTACGAGCAGTACTTC. Protein product: CASSLAELYEQYF.

The rearrangement links TRBV6-5 to TRBJ2-7; the match to TRBD2 covers 9 bases. Per germline, CDR1 MNHEY and CDR2 SVGAGI. The J segment lost 2 bases and the V segment lost 0 bases, leaving 5 bases of the junction unmatched. The CDR3 has 16 residues. The CDR3 here is CASSYSSGGPAYEQYF. The CDR3 DNA sequence: TGTGCCAGCAGTTACTCTAGCGGGGGACCCGCCTACGAGCAGTACTTC.

V is TRBV29-1 and J is TRBJ2-1; TRBD2 matches 8 bases. The CDR3 consists of 14 residues. V lost 5 bases, J lost 4 bases, and 7 bases stayed unmatched. Germline V gene lookup returns CDR1 SQVTM and CDR2 ANQGSEA. CDR3 nucleotide sequence: TGCAGCGTTATAGCGGGATTTACGTACAATGAGCAGTTCTTC. This encodes CSVIAGFTYNEQFF.

The chain carries TRBV5-4 and TRBJ1-3; D is undetermined. V dropped 4 bases and J dropped 7 bases, with 15 bases sitting between them. The CDR3 has 14 residues. The V gene's germline CDR1 is SGHNT and CDR2 YYREEE (reference sequence). The CDR3 nucleotides are TGTGCCAGCAGCGATACTGGAGGGCGCAACACCATATATTTT. Encoded protein: CASSDTGGRNTIYF. The full variable domain, its missing parts supplied by reference TRBV5-4 and TRBJ1-3, is ETGVTQSPTHLIKTRGQQVTLRCSSQSGHNTVSWYQQALGQGPQFIFQYYREEENGRGNFPPRFSGLQFPNYSSELNVNALELDDSALYLCASSDTGGRNTIYFGEGSWLTVV.

V is TRBV21-1 and J is TRBJ2-4; no DNA check was done on the table's D call, TRBD2. TRBV21-1 corresponds to a pseudogene. The CDR3 runs 15 residues. In nucleotides, the CDR3 is TGTGCCACTTCTCGTGACGGGGTAGCCAAAAACATTCAGTACTTC. It encodes CATSRDGVAKNIQYF.

The genes are TRBV5-5 and TRBJ2-1, with 12 bases that match TRBD2. The germline CDR1 and CDR2 sequences are SGHKS and YYEKEE (reference sequence). The CDR3 is made up of 16 amino acids. V lost 3 bases and J lost 7; bases outside the gene matches: 8. The CDR3 coding sequence is TGTGCCAGCAGCTCGTCTTCTAGCGGGAGGGAGAATGAGCAGTTCTTC. Its translation: CASSSSSSGRENEQFF.

V usage is TRBV5-1 and J usage is TRBJ2-2, with D possibly TRBD2 on 6 matching bases. Germline CDR1 is SGHRS and CDR2 is YFSETQ. V gave up 5 bases and J gave up 3 bases, with 14 bases separating them. CDR3 size: 15 residues. The CDR3 protein is CASSGTEWDTGELFF. The CDR3 bases are TGCGCCAGCAGTGGGACTGAGTGGGACACCGGGGAGCTGTTTTTT.

CDR3 protein: CASGVGAGFYEQYF. CDR3 sequence (DNA): TGTGCCAGCGGGGTCGGAGCGGGTTTCTACGAGCAGTACTTC. The chain uses TRBV27 and TRBJ2-7, with D perhaps TRBD2 (6 bases). From germline, CDR1 is MNHEY and CDR2 SMNVEV (reference sequence). This CDR3 contains 14 residues. V was clipped by 8 bases and J by 3 bases, with 17 bases between them.

The V and J genes are TRBV6-5 and TRBJ2-2; 7 bases align to TRBD1. The CDR3 runs 15 residues. The germline CDR1 and CDR2 sequences are MNHEY and SVGAGI. V trimming: 7 bases; J trimming: 3 bases; junction bases outside the gene matches: 8. In nucleotides, the CDR3 is TGTGCCAGCACCCACGGGACAGCATACACCGGGGAGCTGTTTTTT. The encoded protein is CASTHGTAYTGELFF.

J is TRBJ1-1 and V is TRBV6-6, with no clear D. The CDR3 is 13 residues long. V dropped 4 bases and J dropped 5 bases, with 11 bases sitting between them. Germline V gives CDR1 MNHNY, CDR2 SVGAGI (reference sequence). The CDR3 coding sequence is TGTGCCAGCAGTTTCCTTCCCGGAACTGAAGCTTTCTTT. Residues: CASSFLPGTEAFF.

The CDR3 loop reads CAWSVREGTGELFF. For the CDR3, the DNA is TGTGCCTGGAGTGTCAGGGAGGGAACCGGGGAGCTGTTTTTT. This sequence joins TRBV30 and TRBJ2-2, with 7 nucleotides matching TRBD2. Germline trimming cut 0 bases from V and 5 bases from J; bases unmatched to any gene: 3. The germline gives CDR1 GTSNPN, CDR2 SVGIG (reference sequence). The CDR3 sequence is 14 residues long.

The genes are TRBV20-1 and TRBJ2-1, with D unclear. CDR1 DFQATT and CDR2 SNEGSKA come from the germline V gene (reference sequence). The V gene lost 3 bases and the J gene lost 7 bases, with 7 bases spanning the gap. The CDR3 consists of 11 residues. The CDR3 sequence: CSARRLNEQFF. Written as DNA, the CDR3 is TGCAGTGCTAGGCGTTTGAATGAGCAGTTCTTC.

This chain connects TRBV6-7 to TRBJ1-3, with D possibly TRBD1 on 6 matching bases. TRBV6-7 is known as an ORF, though its function is uncertain. This CDR3 spans 16 amino acids. V shed 6 bases and J shed 0 bases, with 15 bases lying between them. The CDR3 DNA reads TGTGCCAGCAGAAGTAAGGTCAGGGGCTCTGGAAACACCATATATTTT. It codes for CASRSKVRGSGNTIYF.

The CDR3 region is CASSLSGGNYNEQFF. The DNA for the CDR3 is TGTGCCAGCAGCCTAAGCGGGGGGAACTACAATGAGCAGTTCTTC. The chain is built from TRBV11-2 and TRBJ2-1; 9 bases match TRBD2. The CDR3 extends over 15 amino acids. V trimming: 5 bases; J trimming: 3 bases; junction bases outside the gene matches: 5. Germline CDR1 SGHAT, CDR2 FQNNGV.

V usage is TRBV27 and J usage is TRBJ1-1; D perhaps matches TRBD1 (5 bases). The CDR3 sequence is 14 residues long. The germline V gene has CDR1 MNHEY and CDR2 SMNVEV (reference sequence). Trimming cost V 5 bases and J 0 bases, with 10 bases left between them. The CDR3 region is CASSPLTVNTEAFF. The CDR3 region has the DNA TGTGCCAGCAGTCCCCTGACAGTGAACACTGAAGCTTTCTTT.

The V and J genes are TRBV29-1 and TRBJ2-1; 7 bases fit TRBD1. The V gene's germline CDR1 is SQVTM and CDR2 ANQGSEA. V was pared by 4 bases and J by 5 bases, with 5 bases of the junction left unmatched. This CDR3 region has 13 residues. CDR3: CSVVGQSDNEQFF. CDR3 nucleotide sequence: TGCAGCGTTGTGGGACAGAGCGACAATGAGCAGTTCTTC.

The chain carries TRBV9 and TRBJ2-7; possibly TRBD1 or TRBD2 for D (5 bases each). Germline V gives CDR1 SGDLS, CDR2 YYNGEE. V lost 2 bases and J lost 1, with 13 bases in between. The CDR3 spans 15 residues. The CDR3 sequence is CASSVTGTGSYEQYF. The CDR3 DNA reads TGTGCCAGCAGCGTGACCGGGACGGGATCCTACGAGCAGTACTTC.

As regards this clone: Other DNA sequences of this sample code for an identical CDR3. The V and J genes are TRBV5-4 and TRBJ1-1, with a weak D call TRBD1 (6 bases). The CDR3 totals 14 residues. Germline V gene lookup returns CDR1 SGHNT and CDR2 YYREEE (reference sequence). V was trimmed by 0 bases and J by 0 bases, leaving 6 bases between them. CDR3 nucleotides: TGTGCCAGCAGCTTGGACAGGGTGAACACTGAAGCTTTCTTT. This sequence encodes CASSLDRVNTEAFF.

This rearrangement joins TRBV27 to TRBJ2-7, with unresolved D. The CDR3 is 13 residues long. CDR1 is MNHEY and CDR2 is SMNVEV in the germline V gene (reference sequence). Trimming pared 0 bases from V and 5 bases from J, leaving 8 bases between. Here the CDR3 DNA reads TGTGCCAGCAGTTTATCAAGCCTAGACGAGCAGTACTTC. This gives the protein CASSLSSLDEQYF.